A selection of T cell receptor beta chains follows, all from one sample in a study of T cell responses to AZD1222 COVID-19 vaccine. Sequenced by immunoSEQ multiplex PCR; TCRdb stores in-frame clones only, minus some. The sample lists approximately 61,000 clones, about 81% occurring once. The specimen was peripheral blood, collected 28 days after the second AZD1222 dose. These receptors were obtained from an adult who received the AZD1222 COVID-19 vaccine. Each CDR3 is given with its conserved first and last residue. The order of the fields is D gene, V gene, CDR3 length, clone size, J gene, CDR3 protein, CDR3 DNA. D genes are given only for firm matches. Expanded clones are given a class, and other clones once, few, many or no size at all.

NA	TRBV6-2/TRBV6-3	15	NA	TRBJ2-7	CASSRVGARSYEQYF	TGTGCCAGCAGTCGAGTAGGGGCTCGATCCTACGAGCAGTACTTC
NA	TRBV19	11	many	TRBJ2-1	CATQGSFEQFF	TGTGCCACCCAGGGGTCATTTGAGCAGTTCTTC
NA	TRBV19	15	NA	TRBJ2-1	CASSPTQGLLNEQFF	TGTGCCAGTAGCCCCACCCAGGGCCTCCTCAATGAGCAGTTCTTC
TRBD1	TRBV5-1	14	NA	TRBJ1-1	CASSLGTGDIEAFF	TGCGCCAGCAGCTTAGGGACAGGGGATATAGAAGCTTTCTTT
NA	TRBV7-2	15	NA	TRBJ2-4	CASSLEWAGRNIQYF	TGTGCCAGCAGCTTAGAGTGGGCGGGGCGAAACATTCAGTACTTC
NA	TRBV28	13	NA	TRBJ2-7	CASSLRLVSVQYF	TGTGCCAGCAGTTTAAGACTAGTCAGCGTGCAGTACTTC
NA	TRBV20-1	11	NA	TRBJ1-1	CSASRSNEAFF	TGCAGTGCTAGTCGATCGAATGAAGCTTTCTTT
TRBD1	TRBV10-2	18	few	TRBJ2-7	CASSLGNLGQGISYEQYF	TGCGCCAGCAGTCTAGGGAATCTGGGACAGGGGATCTCCTACGAGCAGTACTTC
NA	TRBV25-1	15	few	TRBJ1-5	CASSEGPAANQPQHF	TGTGCCAGCAGTGAAGGCCCCGCCGCCAATCAGCCCCAGCATTTT
NA	TRBV11-2	16	NA	TRBJ2-7	CASTLRRDAPSYEQYF	TGTGCCAGCACCCTTCGCCGGGACGCACCCTCCTACGAGCAGTACTTC
NA	TRBV4-2	14	NA	TRBJ1-3	CASSRRRSGNTIYF	TGTGCCAGCAGCCGAAGGCGGTCTGGAAACACCATATATTTT
NA	TRBV18	13	NA	TRBJ1-1	CASQGGINTEAFF	TGTGCCAGCCAGGGAGGAATAAACACTGAAGCTTTCTTT
NA	TRBV27	14	NA	TRBJ1-5	CASSLLGSNQPQHF	TGTGCCAGCAGCCTACTTGGCAGCAATCAGCCCCAGCATTTT
TRBD1	TRBV27	15	NA	TRBJ2-7	CASSPRDRSFDEQYF	TGTGCCAGCAGTCCGCGGGACAGGAGCTTCGACGAGCAGTACTTC
TRBD2	TRBV29-1	15	NA	TRBJ2-2	CSVQGQRESDGELFF	TGCAGCGTTCAGGGGCAGCGGGAGTCTGACGGGGAGCTGTTTTTT
NA	TRBV29-1	11	NA	TRBJ1-2	CSVVEGVGYTF	TGCAGCGTTGTCGAGGGAGTCGGCTACACCTTC
NA	TRBV4-1	19	few	TRBJ2-3	CASSRGIPSGGNEADTQYF	TGCGCCAGCAGCCGAGGGATACCGAGTGGCGGAAATGAGGCAGATACGCAGTATTTT
NA	TRBV4-1	19	NA	TRBJ2-7	CASSHLGGRSDPSSYEQYF	TGCGCCAGCAGCCACCTCGGTGGGAGGTCGGATCCGAGCTCCTACGAGCAGTACTTC
NA	TRBV2	13	NA	TRBJ1-3	CASRGASGNTIYF	TGTGCCAGCAGGGGAGCCTCTGGAAACACCATATATTTT
NA	TRBV19	13	NA	TRBJ1-4	CASSLRTDEKLFF	TGTGCCAGTAGTCTTAGGACGGATGAAAAACTGTTTTTT
TRBD2	TRBV27	15	few	TRBJ2-1	CASSSPSLADNEQFF	TGTGCCAGCAGTTCCCCGTCACTAGCGGACAATGAGCAGTTCTTC
NA	TRBV28	17	NA	TRBJ1-3	CASSLWGRFRSGNTIYF	TGTGCCAGCAGTTTATGGGGGAGGTTCCGCTCTGGAAACACCATATATTTT
NA	TRBV30	13	NA	TRBJ2-3	CAWMTDSTDTQYF	TGTGCCTGGATGACGGATAGCACAGATACGCAGTATTTT
NA	TRBV6-5	15	NA	TRBJ2-5	CASSRGLGGGETQYF	TGTGCCAGCAGTAGGGGTTTAGGGGGGGGAGAGACCCAGTACTTC
TRBD1	TRBV6-1	17	once	TRBJ1-6	CASSEDMGQGKDSPLHF	TGTGCCAGCAGTGAAGATATGGGACAGGGGAAAGATTCACCCCTCCACTTT
TRBD2	TRBV28	14	NA	TRBJ2-1	CASNRGGASNEQFF	TGTGCCAGTAATCGGGGGGGGGCCAGCAATGAGCAGTTCTTC
NA	TRBV5-4	14	NA	TRBJ1-4	CASSLWQGGEKLFF	TGTGCCAGCAGCTTGTGGCAGGGAGGTGAAAAACTGTTTTTT
NA	TRBV4-3	15	NA	TRBJ2-7	CASSQRHSAGYEQYF	TGCGCCAGCAGCCAAAGGCATAGCGCCGGCTACGAGCAGTACTTC